Below are 18 T cell receptor beta chains sequenced from a single sample in a study of Ad26.COV2.S vaccination and SARS-CoV-2 variants. The table came from immunoSEQ multiplex PCR; TCRdb's copy has only in-frame clones and leaves some out. This sample yields about 680,000 clones, of which 89% are seen a single time; about 1.5% belongs to the top ten. Sample treatment: about 20 received Ad26.COV2.S at low or high dose, single or two shots; about 5 received placebo; per-sample allocation not given. Material that was analyzed had been drawn on day 63 after the first vaccine or placebo injection. This specimen was peripheral blood, taken in a trial of Ad26.COV2.S vaccine versus placebo. The receptors derive from a person aged 18 to 59 who received the Ad26.COV2.S COVID-19 vaccine or a placebo.

This chain connects TRBV6-2 or TRBV6-3 to TRBJ1-5; D unresolved. Trimming pared 8 bases from V and 5 bases from J, leaving 19 bases between. The CDR3 totals 15 residues. Germline CDR1 is MNHEY and CDR2 is SVGEGT. The CDR3 DNA is TGTGCCAGCCGTTCTGGTCGTGACATATATCAGCCCCAGCATTTT. Its translation: CASRSGRDIYQPQHF.

The chain has TRBV7-9 and TRBJ2-5; 7 bases align to TRBD2. The CDR3 totals 14 residues. V lost 3 bases and J lost 5; bases outside the gene matches: 6. Germline-derived CDR1 and CDR2 are SEHNR and FQNEAQ (reference sequence). The CDR3 is CASSFGGSWETQYF. For the CDR3, the DNA is TGTGCCAGCAGCTTCGGCGGGAGTTGGGAGACCCAGTACTTC.

DNA of the CDR3: TGTGCCAGCAGCTTGAGGGGCTTGGGAGAGACCCAGTACTTC. Amino acid sequence: CASSLRGLGETQYF. The V and J genes are TRBV5-4 and TRBJ2-5, with D tentatively TRBD1 (5 bases). With 1 base removed from V and 4 bases from J, the gap between germline ends came to 11 bases. The CDR3 runs 14 residues. Looked up from germline, CDR1 is SGHNT and CDR2 is YYREEE (reference sequence). The variable domain in full, completed from reference TRBV5-4 and TRBJ2-5, reads ETGVTQSPTHLIKTRGQQVTLRCSSQSGHNTVSWYQQALGQGPQFIFQYYREEENGRGNFPPRFSGLQFPNYSSELNVNALELDDSALYLCASSLRGLGETQYFGPGTRLLVL.

The chain links TRBV5-6 to TRBJ1-1, with D maybe TRBD1 (5 bases). The length of the CDR3 is 15 residues. Per germline, CDR1 SGHDT and CDR2 YYEEEE. Deletions cut 4 bases from V and 6 bases from J, with 19 bases between. Written as DNA, the CDR3 is TGTGCCAGCAGCGCCCCCAGGGCCCTAAGGGCTGAAGCTTTCTTT. It is translated as CASSAPRALRAEAFF.

The chain links TRBV5-8 to TRBJ2-1, with D tentatively TRBD1 or TRBD2 (6 bases each). This CDR3 contains 16 residues. The germline V gene has CDR1 SGHTS and CDR2 YDEGEE. With 0 bases removed from V and 3 bases from J, the gap between germline ends came to 13 bases. CDR3 in amino acids: CASSLASGAHYNEQFF. CDR3 coding DNA: TGTGCCAGCAGCTTGGCTTCGGGGGCTCACTACAATGAGCAGTTCTTC.

The CDR3 is CASSRGTGSGYTF. CDR3 sequence (DNA): TGTGCCAGCAGTAGGGGGACAGGTTCTGGCTACACCTTC. This chain links TRBV27 with TRBJ1-2, with 8 bases that match TRBD1. From germline, CDR1 is MNHEY and CDR2 SMNVEV (reference sequence). The length of the CDR3 is 13 residues. The junction had 6 bases not matched to a gene; V was cut back by 5 bases and J by 7 bases.

The gene calls are TRBV4-2 and TRBJ2-7; TRBD2 might be the D (6 bases). The germline V gene encodes CDR1 LGHNA and CDR2 YNFKEQ. V was pared by 3 bases and J by 3 bases, with 15 bases between. This CDR3 has 15 residues. CDR3 protein: CASSHGLAESYEQYF. CDR3 nucleotide sequence: TGTGCCAGCAGCCACGGGTTAGCGGAAAGCTACGAGCAGTACTTC.

V and J are TRBV9 and TRBJ2-5; 7 positions agree with TRBD2. Germline CDR1 SGDLS, CDR2 YYNGEE. J lost 5 bases, V lost 4 bases, and 5 bases had no gene match. There are 13 residues in the CDR3. The CDR3 region is CASSIGTTETQYF. The CDR3 DNA reads TGTGCCAGCAGCATTGGGACTACGGAGACCCAGTACTTC. Supplemented by reference TRBV9 and TRBJ2-5, the full variable domain reads DSGVTQTPKHLITATGQRVTLRCSPRSGDLSVYWYQQSLDQGLQFLIQYYNGEERAKGNILERFSAQQFPDLHSELNLSSLELGDSALYFCASSIGTTETQYFGPGTRLLVL.

A note on this clone: Other DNA sequences in the same sample also yield this CDR3. V gene TRBV6-5 combines with J gene TRBJ1-1; possible D gene TRBD1, 5 bases. CDR1 and CDR2 from the germline V gene are MNHEY and SVGAGI. Trimming stripped 2 bases from V and 1 base from J, with 8 bases between. CDR3 length: 14 amino acids. DNA for the CDR3: TGTGCCAGCAGTTACGGGGGGTCGAACACTGAAGCTTTCTTT. Its translation: CASSYGGSNTEAFF.

The chain recombines TRBV9 with TRBJ2-7; D is uncertain. Trimming removed 0 bases at V and 2 bases at J, with 12 bases between. Germline-derived CDR1 and CDR2 are SGDLS and YYNGEE. CDR3 length equals 15 residues. For the CDR3, the DNA is TGTGCCAGCAGCGTAGCCCCAACAGTTACCTACGAGCAGTACTTC. Translated, it gives CASSVAPTVTYEQYF. The full variable domain, in which reference TRBV9 and TRBJ2-7 provide the parts outside the CDR3, is DSGVTQTPKHLITATGQRVTLRCSPRSGDLSVYWYQQSLDQGLQFLIQYYNGEERAKGNILERFSAQQFPDLHSELNLSSLELGDSALYFCASSVAPTVTYEQYFGPGTRLTVT.

Points on this clone: The sample contains more than one DNA sequence encoding this CDR3. The gene calls are TRBV19 and TRBJ1-1; D remains ambiguous. The CDR3 is 11 amino acids. Germline assignment: CDR1 LNHDA and CDR2 SQIVND (reference sequence). The V end was cut by 2 bases, the J end by 3 bases, with 1 base between. The CDR3, as DNA: TGTGCCAGTAGTATATACACTGAAGCTTTCTTT. This translates into CASSIYTEAFF.

This sequence joins TRBV7-9 and TRBJ1-1; D possibly corresponds to TRBD1 (6 bases). Germline V gene data show CDR1 as SEHNR and CDR2 as FQNEAQ (reference sequence). The germline V and J ends were trimmed by 7 bases and 10 bases, with 22 bases remaining between them. The CDR3 consists of 14 residues. The CDR3 bases are TGTGCCAGCACGAACTCGGGGGCGCGTAATATAGCTTTCTTT. Translated, it gives CASTNSGARNIAFF.

The V and J genes are TRBV3-1 (or the pseudogene TRBV3-2) and TRBJ2-6; 12 positions agree with TRBD2. V shed 0 bases, J shed 1 base, and the junction held 7 bases outside the gene matches. This CDR3 is 20 amino acids long. Germline CDR1 and CDR2: LGHDT and YNNKEL (reference sequence). The CDR3 nucleotides are TGTGCCAGCAGCCAAGATTGGATACTAGCGGGAGGATCTGGGGCCAACGTCCTGACTTTC. It specifies CASSQDWILAGGSGANVLTF.

CDR3 bases: TGTGCCAGCAGCTCACAGGACAATGAGCAGTTCTTC. Its protein product is CASSSQDNEQFF. The chain joins TRBV7-2 to TRBJ2-1, with TRBD1 as a possible D gene (5 bases). Germline V gene lookup returns CDR1 SGHTA and CDR2 FQGNSA. The CDR3 extends over 12 amino acids. V lost 4 bases, J lost 5 bases, and 6 bases lay in between.

As to this clone: The sample carries other DNA sequences with the same CDR3. The V and J genes are TRBV18 and TRBJ2-3; D is ambiguous. The V gene lost 3 bases and the J gene lost 1 base, with 8 bases spanning the gap. Germline values: CDR1 KGHSH, CDR2 LQKENI. The length of the CDR3 is 14 residues. CDR3 residues: CASSPTSGTDTQYF. CDR3 nucleotide sequence: TGTGCCAGCTCACCTACGTCAGGCACAGATACGCAGTATTTT.

The rearrangement links TRBV4-2 to TRBJ1-4; D gene ambiguous. The CDR3 contains 16 residues. V dropped 5 bases and J dropped 6 bases, with 19 bases sitting between them. CDR1 and CDR2 (germline): LGHNA, YNFKEQ. The CDR3 sequence: CASSSDRVGSYEKLFF. The CDR3 DNA is TGTGCCAGCAGCTCCGACCGAGTAGGGAGTTATGAAAAACTGTTTTTT.

The CDR3 sequence: CAISDRLADSSYNEQFF. The CDR3 DNA is TGTGCCATCAGTGATAGACTAGCTGATAGCTCCTACAATGAGCAGTTCTTC. J is TRBJ2-1 and V is TRBV10-3; 7 bases fit TRBD2. J was trimmed by 0 bases and V by 3 bases; bases with no gene match: 8. The CDR3 length is 17 residues. The germline gives CDR1 ENHRY, CDR2 SYGVKD.

Regarding this clone: The sample has other DNA sequences that encode this CDR3 too. The J gene is TRBJ1-5, the V gene TRBV12-3 or TRBV12-4; D call uncertain. V was trimmed by 8 bases and J by 0 bases, leaving 5 bases between them. The CDR3 is 12 amino acids. CDR3 nucleotides: TGTGCCAGCCGATATAGCAATCAGCCCCAGCATTTT. It is translated as CASRYSNQPQHF.